Below, 18 T cell receptor beta chains from the same sample are listed, as sequenced in a study of blood T cell repertoires in COVID-19. Method: immunoSEQ multiplex PCR; TCRdb's copy keeps in-frame clones and lacks some. The sample includes some 77,000 clones, almost 90% of them seen just once. What was sequenced was peripheral blood. The origin of the receptors is a woman at least 80 years old with active or convalescent COVID-19.

The V gene is TRBV24-1, the J gene TRBJ2-5; maybe TRBD2 (6 bases). CDR3 size: 12 residues. The V gene lost 6 bases and the J gene lost 5 bases, with 9 bases spanning the gap. CDR1 KGHDR and CDR2 SFDVKD come from the germline V gene. The CDR3 reads CATSRGFETQYF. DNA for the CDR3: TGTGCCACCAGTCGGGGGTTTGAGACCCAGTACTTC.

The rearrangement joins TRBV27 to TRBJ2-7; weak D call: TRBD1 (6 bases). The CDR3 contains 16 residues. V lost 4 bases and J 0 bases, leaving 16 bases between the germline ends. Germline V gene data show CDR1 as MNHEY and CDR2 as SMNVEV (reference sequence). The CDR3 reads CASSSKPGRGSYEQYF. The DNA for the CDR3 is TGTGCCAGCAGTTCGAAACCTGGCAGGGGCTCCTACGAGCAGTACTTC.

The gene calls are TRBV30 and TRBJ1-6, with a possible D match to TRBD1 (5 bases). The CDR3 contains 14 residues. Germline V gene sequence: CDR1 GTSNPN, CDR2 SVGIG (reference sequence). Trimming took 4 bases from V and 9 from J, leaving 16 bases between them. CDR3 in DNA: TGTGCCTGGACCGTGGCAGGGTGGGCTTCACCCCTCCACTTT. This encodes CAWTVAGWASPLHF.

As concerns this clone: Within the sample, other DNA sequences also encode this same CDR3. This chain joins TRBV28 and TRBJ1-1; 7 bases fit TRBD1. CDR3 size: 13 residues. The J segment lost 4 bases and the V segment lost 1 base, leaving 0 bases of the junction unmatched. Germline V CDR1 and CDR2: MDHEN, SYDVKM. In nucleotides, the CDR3 is TGTGCCAGCAGTTTATCAGGGGGCACTGAAGCTTTCTTT. Translation gives CASSLSGGTEAFF. The full variable domain, with the rest looked up from reference TRBV28 and TRBJ1-1, is DVKVTQSSRYLVKRTGEKVFLECVQDMDHENMFWYRQDPGLGLRLIYFSYDVKMKEKGDIPEGYSVSREKKERFSLILESASTNQTSMYLCASSLSGGTEAFFGQGTRLTVV.

The V and J genes are TRBV14 and TRBJ1-1; D is uncertain. Germline V CDR1 and CDR2: SGHDN, FVKESK. V was trimmed by 4 bases and J by 4 bases, leaving 16 bases between them. This CDR3 is built from 15 residues. This CDR3 reads CASSRMEGMVTEAFF. The CDR3 nucleotides are TGTGCCAGCAGCCGGATGGAGGGAATGGTCACTGAAGCTTTCTTT.

The genes are TRBV11-2 and TRBJ2-1; 10 bases agree with TRBD2. The germline V gene has CDR1 SGHAT and CDR2 FQNNGV. The CDR3 has 14 amino acids. With 6 bases clipped from V and 7 bases from J, the junction kept 6 bases outside the gene matches. The CDR3 spells CASRTGTSVNEQFF. The CDR3 bases are TGTGCCAGCAGGACCGGGACTAGCGTGAATGAGCAGTTCTTC.

The J gene is TRBJ1-5, the V gene TRBV4-3; possibly TRBD1 for D (6 bases). Trimming took 4 bases from V and 5 from J, leaving 15 bases between them. CDR1 is LGHNA, CDR2 YSLEER, per germline. The CDR3 contains 15 residues. The DNA of the CDR3 is TGCGCCAGCAGCCGCCTTACAGGGTCTGATCAGCCCCAGCATTTT. It yields the protein CASSRLTGSDQPQHF.

This clone was detected only once. The chain links TRBV2 to TRBJ1-2; unclear D gene. Germline V gives CDR1 SNHLY, CDR2 FYNNEI. The germline V and J ends were trimmed by 4 bases and 0 bases, with 12 bases remaining between them. This CDR3 spans 15 amino acids. The CDR3 loop is CASSVSGVPNYGYTF. The CDR3 nucleotides read TGTGCCAGCAGTGTGTCGGGAGTACCTAACTATGGCTACACCTTC.

The rearrangement joins TRBV6-5 to TRBJ2-2; D may be TRBD2 (5 bases). Germline V gene sequence: CDR1 MNHEY, CDR2 SVGAGI. The CDR3 has 15 residues. Trimming pared 1 base from V and 0 bases from J, leaving 6 bases between. CDR3 sequence (DNA): TGTGCCAGCAGTTACTTAGCGACGAACACCGGGGAGCTGTTTTTT. Protein product: CASSYLATNTGELFF.

This chain connects TRBV27 to TRBJ2-7; possible D gene TRBD1, 6 bases. The CDR3 consists of 14 residues. The germline V and J ends were trimmed by 5 bases and 2 bases, with 13 bases remaining between them. Per the germline V gene, CDR1 is MNHEY and CDR2 is SMNVEV (reference sequence). The CDR3 reads CASSPGTQPYEQYF. The CDR3 DNA follows: TGTGCCAGCAGTCCGGGGACACAACCCTACGAGCAGTACTTC.

The genes are TRBV5-5 and TRBJ2-7; D may be TRBD1 (6 bases). Germline-derived CDR1 and CDR2 are SGHKS and YYEKEE (reference sequence). V lost 0 bases, J lost 4 bases, and 8 bases lay in between. The CDR3 contains 13 residues. CDR3 in amino acids: CASSLAQGYEQYF. For the CDR3, the DNA is TGTGCCAGCAGCTTGGCCCAGGGGTACGAGCAGTACTTC.

This clone was seen only once. The CDR3 is CASSPPGTAGNTIYF. CDR3 DNA: TGTGCCAGCTCACCACCGGGGACAGCCGGAAACACCATATATTTT. The chain joins TRBV18 to TRBJ1-3; 7 positions match TRBD1. This CDR3 comprises 15 residues. V shed 0 bases, J shed 4 bases, and the junction held 3 bases outside the gene matches. CDR1 is KGHSH and CDR2 is LQKENI in the germline V gene.

This clone was recorded at least ten times. V gene TRBV6-4 combines with J gene TRBJ1-6; D gene ambiguous. From germline, CDR1 is MRHNA and CDR2 SNTAGT. Trimming shortened V by 0 bases and J by 9 bases, and 9 bases separated the two germline ends. The CDR3 is 14 amino acids. The CDR3 loop is CASSDSNRGSPLHF. The CDR3 nucleotides read TGTGCCAGCAGTGACTCGAATCGGGGTTCACCCCTCCACTTT.

The rearrangement links TRBV5-6 to TRBJ2-6; 10 bases agree with TRBD2. This CDR3 is built from 19 residues. Germline V CDR1 and CDR2: SGHDT, YYEEEE. Trimming cost V 0 bases and J 0 bases; bases outside gene matches: 6. The CDR3 region has the DNA TGTGCCAGCAGCTTGGGCCTTGTAGCGGGGGGCTCTGGGGCCAACGTCCTGACTTTC. Translation: CASSLGLVAGGSGANVLTF.

Notes on this clone: The junction departs from the called germline gene at one end, perhaps through a read error. The gene calls are TRBV7-7 and TRBJ2-1; 7 nucleotides line up with TRBD2. The length of the CDR3 is 15 residues. CDR1 and CDR2 (germline): SSHAT, FNYEAQ (reference sequence). DNA for the CDR3: TGTGCTAGCAGCTTGGGACGGCGGGAGTCTGATGAGCAGTTCTTC. Its protein product is CASSLGRRESDEQFF.

The chain combines TRBV30 with TRBJ1-1; TRBD1 agrees at 9 bases. V shed 3 bases, J shed 4 bases, and the junction held 3 bases outside the gene matches. This CDR3 spans 13 amino acids. In germline, CDR1 is GTSNPN, CDR2 SVGIG (reference sequence). The CDR3 here is CAWSETGGTEAFF. CDR3 DNA sequence: TGTGCCTGGAGCGAGACAGGGGGCACTGAAGCTTTCTTT.

The rearrangement links TRBV5-4 to TRBJ1-3; tentative D call: TRBD1 (6 bases). Trimming shortened V by 3 bases and J by 0 bases, and 16 bases separated the two germline ends. The germline gives CDR1 SGHNT, CDR2 YYREEE (reference sequence). The CDR3 is 17 residues long. CDR3 coding DNA: TGTGCCAGCAGCTCCGGGGCGGGGGCCTACTCTGGAAACACCATATATTTT. Translation: CASSSGAGAYSGNTIYF. The whole variable domain, remainder taken from reference TRBV5-4 and TRBJ1-3, is ETGVTQSPTHLIKTRGQQVTLRCSSQSGHNTVSWYQQALGQGPQFIFQYYREEENGRGNFPPRFSGLQFPNYSSELNVNALELDDSALYLCASSSGAGAYSGNTIYFGEGSWLTVV.

V usage is TRBV9 and J usage is TRBJ2-3; weak D call: TRBD2 (7 bases). The V end lost 0 bases, the J end lost 6 bases, and 20 bases lay between the germline ends. The V gene's germline CDR1 is SGDLS and CDR2 YYNGEE. CDR3 length: 17 residues. As DNA, the CDR3 is TGTGCCAGCAGCGTAGGGGGAGGGGGGCTCATATCGGATACGCAGTATTTT. It translates to CASSVGGGGLISDTQYF.